The entry that follows covers one T cell receptor (beta chain) sequence. This clone was observed a handful of times. Its antigen target is currently unknown. Base qualities were left out, and no much larger clone turns up one base away. The library relied on the immunoSEQ multiplex PCR assay. For the multiplex PCR, a mixture combining 60 forward primers for TCR Vbeta segments and 13 reverse primers for TCR Jbeta segments was used. The CDR3 region of rearranged TCR beta genes was amplified from genomic DNA with a multiplex PCR assay. The Illumina HiSeq System was used to sequence the amplified TCR beta libraries as 87-base-pair reads. The authors' pipeline ran thus. Across the 700 or so repertoires, a later analysis counted some 80 million unique TCR beta chains, some 11 million of which were shared by at least two donors. Raw reads were error-corrected and collapsed into unique sequences by a nearest-neighbor algorithm in which closely related sequences were merged to remove PCR and sequencing errors. V, D and J gene segments were assigned by aligning CDR3 sequences to IMGT reference sequences. Each retained sequence needed at least a six-nucleotide match to both a V gene segment and a J gene segment. Rearrangements were called productive when the CDR3 lacked stop codons and stayed in frame with V and J; all others were non-productive. Following IMGT convention, CDR3 was defined as the stretch from the second conserved V-encoded cysteine to the conserved J-encoded phenylalanine. In an earlier analysis of approximately 590 of the donors, sequences lacking an unambiguous match to a single V gene segment were excluded. An earlier analysis of under 750 of the donors called V segments functional above 56.7% productive rearrangements and segregating when the between-donor standard deviation exceeded 5%. A statistical classification framework was built to diagnose cytomegalovirus status from the catalog of TCR beta chain sequences. V and J gene assignment, in a later analysis, came from comparing TCR nucleotide sequences with IMGT/GENE-DB human TR gene sequences. The TCRdist pipeline was used in a later analysis to assign CDR3 sequences and most-parsimonious VDJ recombination scenarios. A later analysis defined each TCR beta chain by its CDR3 amino acid sequence plus V-gene family, and excluded reads lacking a unique V-gene family. In a later analysis, around 650 highly shared, low-generation-probability nucleotide sequences were removed to address suspected cross-contamination and a sequencing artifact. For each public chain, a later analysis derived a clonal expansion index from normalized ranks of inferred template counts within each repertoire. Generation probabilities in a later analysis came from a VDJ recombination model fitted to out-of-frame rearrangements, and those results were checked against IGoR. Hypergeometric tests were used in a later analysis to score TCR-TCR, TCR-HLA and TCR-CMV co-occurrence, with a repertoire-size bias correction applied to the TCR pairs. In a later analysis, false discovery rates were estimated by permuting HLA or CMV assignments 20 times. In a later analysis, co-occurring TCRs were grouped using DBSCAN, and TCRdist sequence similarity was added for clustering within HLA-allele-positive subsets. Repertoires with fewer than 30,000 or more than 120,000 public chains were left out of co-occurrence clustering, as were about 5 repertoires with anomalous nucleotide sharing. TCRdb took this table from immuneACCESS and kept in-frame rearrangements with V and J called. Such tables lack part of the clones; where checked against another copy, unresolved V genes explain under half of the gap, and the rest is unexplained. The DNA was the basis for D and trimming; V, J and clone size are from that table. The sample table lists roughly 130,000 clones, roughly 88% of them with a count of one. 1.5% to 2% of the sample is held by the ten biggest clonotypes.

At the junction V is shortened by 6 bases and J by 3 bases, with 3 bases in between. CDR1 SNHLY and CDR2 FYNNEI are derived from the germline V gene. The CDR3, cysteine through phenylalanine, is 11 amino acids long. Only the CDR3 DNA is retained, 33 bases long and in frame from the first base. This sample was taken from a study of cytomegalovirus exposure and HLA in healthy donors (dated by TCRdb to 2016 to 2017). For the study in its entirety: An earlier analysis of roughly 500 of the donors reported approximately 270 Gb of sequence data and some 120 million unique TCR beta sequences from roughly 200 million T cells. An earlier analysis of 587 of the donors used high-throughput TCR beta sequencing to judge whether each TCR beta V gene segment behaved as functional or pseudogenic. The study was designed to test whether signatures of past pathogen exposure could be identified by cataloging public T cell receptors. Along with the roughly 670-subject first cohort, a separate validation cohort of over 90 different subjects was used. Because of strong linkage in the cohort, four or five DR-DQ haplotypes were treated as single units for association and clustering. Of the 350 to 400 genotyped donors, about 80% fell in the genetic ancestry cluster associated with self-reported Caucasian donors. A later genetic analysis took genome-wide SNP genotypes for about 55% of the roughly 700 donors and used that subset as a discovery cohort. Donor age, sex, ethnicity and CMV serostatus were compiled alongside the repertoire data. The study used immunosequencing to profile the T cell repertoires of 670 or so subjects and linked those repertoires to cytomegalovirus serostatus. An early release covering 500 to 750 HLA-typed donors comprised approximately 290 gigabases of sequencing data and roughly 86 million unique TCR sequences. The study combined high-throughput TCR immunosequencing, statistical association of individual TCRs with disease status, and machine learning to predict cytomegalovirus infection status. A later analysis re-examined previously published TCR beta repertoires from more than 650 donors and added high-resolution HLA genotyping to investigate patterns of TCR occurrence. HLA typing covered class I and class II loci at four-digit resolution. In the later analysis, no new phenotypic data were used to find candidate immune exposures; instead, reliance was placed on TCR beta sequences and their occurrence across donors. Among about 410 genotyped donors of the cohort, an average of around 250,000 unique TCR beta nucleotide sequences was sequenced per donor, of which about 18% were non-productive. Every discovery cohort repertoire had been produced on one sequencing platform. Typing coverage varied by locus: roughly 629-640 donors for A, B, C, DRB1 and DQB1; approximately 560 for DQA1; more than 600 for DPA1; roughly 450 for DPB1. Study-wide findings and limitations: Correlated functional status among segregating V segments might be attributable to linkage disequilibrium, but an unknown experimental factor could not be ruled out. A cluster of highly shared sequence variants was judged likely to be a technical artifact of the sequencing pipeline. In this cohort, only TCR beta chains were sequenced, and detectable features were limited by the absence of alpha or paired-chain data. The study listed 164 TCR beta chains as associated with cytomegalovirus. While some public TCRs were present in many individuals, most TCR sequences turned up only very rarely across donors. In a later analysis, most CMV-associated TCR beta chains were found to appear HLA-restricted, with HLA associations seemingly driven largely by CMV exposure. Because HLA typing was missing for some donors at each locus, association tests included only the typed subset. CMV serostatus was the only immune exposure information available for the cohort. In a later analysis, HLA-associated TCR beta chains were found to be more clonally expanded and to have lower generation probabilities than equally common non-associated chains. A later analysis found that TCR association rates varied across HLA loci, with DRB1 alleles showing the most associated TCRs and HLA-C alleles the fewest. Some IMGT-functional V segments, including TRBV6-2 and TRBV6-3, could not be told apart with the 87-base-pair reads, so those segments were excluded. Assigning TCR associations to individual alleles was difficult when HLA alleles, especially DR and DQ, strongly co-occurred. A later analysis associated 16,951 TCR beta sequences with specific HLA alleles at a false discovery rate of 0.05. In a later genetic analysis, a missense DCLRE1C variant was associated with V-gene and J-gene trimming of TCR beta chains, and the association was replicated in an independent cohort. Seventeen rarely observed V segments, including chromosome 9 orphons, were excluded from the earlier analysis of several hundred of the donors because counts were too low. A later genetic analysis reported fewer N-insertions in productive TCRs among donors in an Asian-associated ancestry cluster than the roughly 620-donor mean. In both the original and validation cohorts, the classifier was reported to diagnose cytomegalovirus status with high specificity and sensitivity. A later analysis reported that several top co-occurrence clusters appeared linked to parvovirus B19, influenza, CMV and Epstein-Barr virus. It was suggested by the authors that the approach could potentially be generalized to other disease states and immunological phenotypes. A further reported finding was that TCR beta sequences accurately predicted the HLA-A and HLA-B alleles for most subjects in the first cohort. Broadly in line with IMGT annotations, most TCR beta V segments showed up in productive rearrangements about 90% or about 30% of the time in an earlier analysis of around 600 of the donors. Three of the identified cytomegalovirus-associated TCR beta chains were confirmed in vitro to be specific for cytomegalovirus antigens. Presence/absence analyses assumed roughly uniform sequencing depth across donors, an assumption that may not hold.

In total, approximately 700 healthy bone marrow donors made up the cohort. At the time of sampling, every cohort member was nominally healthy, though immune exposures that went unrecorded were likely present. The donor was CMV seronegative and was included in the group of approximately 350 seronegative cohort members. A peripheral blood sample was provided by each donor, and peripheral blood mononuclear cells were used for TCR beta sequencing. Genomic DNA extraction from the blood cell samples was performed with the Qiagen DNeasy Blood Extraction Kit. The sequencing sample was made of PBMCs. The receptor's source is a boy younger than 18 in good health and CMV-seronegative. The chain links TRBV2 with TRBJ1-5; no confident D gene assignment can be made. The bases read TGTGCCAGCAGACTCAATCAGCCCCAGCATTTT. It specifies CASRLNQPQHF.